The TCR beta chain described here comes from a study of blood T cell repertoires in COVID-19. The table lists this clone with a count of one. The germline gives CDR1 MNHEY, CDR2 SVGAGI. Trimming took off 0 bases at V and 1 base at J, with 9 bases between the two ends. This CDR3 has 15 amino acids. TCRdb keeps only in-frame clones here, not all; method: immunoSEQ multiplex PCR. The repertoire consists of 300,000 to 450,000 clones, with about 90% occurring once and the leading ten covering about 0.94%. This chain uses TRBV6-5 with TRBJ1-2; D gene uncertain. Sequenced sample: PBMCs or T cells enriched from blood (not recorded which). The receptor's source is a woman aged 25 to 45 who had been exposed to COVID-19. CDR3 loop: CASSYSRGVNYGYTF. The CDR3 bases are TGTGCCAGCAGTTACTCTCGGGGAGTTAACTATGGCTACACCTTC.